One sample yielded the 23 T cell receptor beta chains listed below, sequenced in a study of control samples from healthy donors and cancer patients. TCRdb keeps only in-frame clones here, not all; method: immunoSEQ multiplex PCR. The repertoire holds approximately 120,000 clones, 87% seen once, with more than 6.5% in the top ten. Source material: blood. These receptors were taken from a man aged 35 to 55 in good health.

The chain is built from TRBV7-9 and TRBJ1-1; D gene unclear. There are 16 residues in the CDR3. Germline loops: CDR1 SEHNR, CDR2 FQNEAQ (reference sequence). Trimming left V 5 bases short and J 8 bases short, with 24 bases between. This CDR3 reads CASSREHGNARSEAFF. The CDR3 DNA follows: TGTGCCAGCAGCCGTGAGCATGGCAACGCTCGCTCAGAAGCTTTCTTT. The full variable domain, completed using reference TRBV7-9 and TRBJ1-1, is DTGVSQNPRHKITKRGQNVTFRCDPISEHNRLYWYRQTLGQGPEFLTYFQNEAQLEKSRLLSDRFSAERPKGSFSTLEIQRTEQGDSAMYLCASSREHGNARSEAFFGQGTRLTVV.

The rearrangement uses TRBV6-6 and TRBJ1-4, with 9 bases matching TRBD1. The CDR3 extends over 15 amino acids. The J segment lost 7 bases and the V segment lost 8 bases, leaving 11 bases of the junction unmatched. The V gene's germline CDR1 is MNHNY and CDR2 SVGAGI (reference sequence). CDR3 nucleotide sequence: TGTGCCAGCCGGGGCCCCGGGACAGGGACTGAAAAACTGTTTTTT. Its protein is CASRGPGTGTEKLFF.

The rearrangement links TRBV6-5 to TRBJ1-1, with unresolved D. Germline V gene data show CDR1 as MNHEY and CDR2 as SVGAGI. CDR3 length: 13 amino acids. V dropped 5 bases and J dropped 1 base, with 8 bases sitting between them. The CDR3 reads CASSRVRNTEAFF. The CDR3 DNA follows: TGTGCCAGCAGTAGGGTGAGGAACACTGAAGCTTTCTTT.

The V call is TRBV19, the J call TRBJ2-7; D remains unclear. Trimming took 6 bases from V and 5 from J, leaving 20 bases between them. Germline CDR1 reads LNHDA; CDR2 reads SQIVND (reference sequence). This CDR3 region has 15 residues. The CDR3 sequence: CASSSPRGYRDEQYF. The CDR3 DNA reads as TGTGCCAGTAGCTCGCCTCGAGGATATAGGGACGAGCAGTACTTC.

The V gene is TRBV9, the J gene TRBJ2-7; the D gene could be TRBD1 or TRBD2 (5 bases each). V gave up 3 bases and J gave up 0 bases, with 16 bases separating them. CDR1 and CDR2 (germline): SGDLS, YYNGEE. This CDR3 has 16 amino acids. CDR3 nucleotide sequence: TGTGCCAGCAGCGGAAACTTCCGGGACCCCTCCTACGAGCAGTACTTC. The encoded protein is CASSGNFRDPSYEQYF. The full variable domain, its missing parts supplied by reference TRBV9 and TRBJ2-7, is DSGVTQTPKHLITATGQRVTLRCSPRSGDLSVYWYQQSLDQGLQFLIQYYNGEERAKGNILERFSAQQFPDLHSELNLSSLELGDSALYFCASSGNFRDPSYEQYFGPGTRLTVT.

The V call is TRBV18, the J call TRBJ1-1; no firm D call. V dropped 2 bases and J dropped 5 bases, with 15 bases sitting between them. The CDR3 consists of 15 residues. Germline CDR1 and CDR2: KGHSH and LQKENI. The CDR3 DNA sequence: TGTGCCAGCTCACCAGGGATGGTTGAGGGAACTGAAGCTTTCTTT. As protein: CASSPGMVEGTEAFF.

The chain links TRBV19 to TRBJ2-7, with TRBD1 identical over 7 bases. The J segment lost 2 bases and the V segment lost 1 base, leaving 5 bases of the junction unmatched. Germline lookup yields CDR1 LNHDA and CDR2 SQIVND (reference sequence). This CDR3 is 15 amino acids long. CDR3 sequence (DNA): TGTGCCAGTAGTATAGCAGGGGACAGTGCCTACGAGCAGTACTTC. It codes for CASSIAGDSAYEQYF.

This clone has only a few counts. V and J are TRBV5-1 and TRBJ2-7; TRBD2 matches 9 bases. Germline loops: CDR1 SGHRS, CDR2 YFSETQ. This CDR3 has 14 residues. With V trimmed by 6 bases and J by 6 bases, 10 bases remained unmatched. The CDR3 spells CASTPGLALSEQYF. CDR3 DNA: TGCGCCAGCACCCCGGGACTAGCACTTTCCGAGCAGTACTTC.

The genes are TRBV6-4 and TRBJ1-1; D gene unclear. This CDR3 contains 13 residues. V was clipped by 6 bases and J by 5 bases, with 13 bases between them. Looked up from germline, CDR1 is MRHNA and CDR2 is SNTAGT. The DNA of the CDR3 is TGTGCCAGCAGCGTAACTGCCTCGACTGAAGCTTTCTTT. This gives the protein CASSVTASTEAFF.

The chain combines TRBV3-1 (or the pseudogene TRBV3-2) with TRBJ1-1; D is perhaps TRBD1 (6 bases). The CDR3 runs 14 residues. Germline CDR1 LGHDT, CDR2 YNNKEL (reference sequence). Trimming cost V 1 base and J 6 bases, with 12 bases left between them. In nucleotides, the CDR3 is TGTGCCAGCAGCCAAGGATACAGGGTCGCTGAAGCTTTCTTT. Protein: CASSQGYRVAEAFF.

The count of this clone is one. This chain uses TRBV10-3 with TRBJ2-1, with 8 nucleotides matching TRBD2. The CDR3 consists of 14 residues. Germline V gives CDR1 ENHRY, CDR2 SYGVKD. The ends lost 8 bases at V and 5 bases at J; junction bases unmatched: 8. The chain's CDR3 is CAIGGGSSHNEQFF. The CDR3 nucleotides read TGTGCCATCGGCGGGGGGTCGTCCCACAATGAGCAGTTCTTC.

Of note for this clone: A read error may account for a junction end that differs from germline. Other DNA variants within this sample encode the same CDR3. V gene TRBV7-9 combines with J gene TRBJ1-2, with 7 bases fitting TRBD1. This CDR3 comprises 15 residues. Germline assignment: CDR1 SEHNR and CDR2 FQNEAQ (reference sequence). The CDR3 reads CASSLGGTANYGYTF. CDR3 nucleotides: TGTGCCAGCAGCTTAGGCGGGACAGCGAACTATGGCTACACCTTT.

The chain links TRBV3-1 (or the pseudogene TRBV3-2) to TRBJ2-2, with TRBD2 matching over 10 bases. The CDR3 spans 18 residues. The V and J ends lost 1 base and 2 bases, in that order; junction bases with no gene match: 7. CDR1 and CDR2 (germline): LGHDT, YNNKEL (reference sequence). In DNA, the CDR3 is TGTGCCAGCAGCCAAGTAACTGAGCGGGGGGGCAACACCGGGGAGCTGTTTTTT. It translates to CASSQVTERGGNTGELFF.

V gene TRBV12-3 or TRBV12-4 combines with J gene TRBJ2-7; D is unresolved. The CDR3 contains 12 residues. The V end was cut by 7 bases, the J end by 3 bases, with 10 bases between. CDR3 sequence (DNA): TGTGCCAGCACCTATGCGCTCTACGAGCAGTACTTC. Translation: CASTYALYEQYF.

This clone was counted only a few times. The identical CDR3 is also encoded by other nucleotide sequences in the sample. Written as DNA, the CDR3 is TGTGCCAGTAGTAAGGCTGGGAACACAGATACGCAGTATTTT. As protein: CASSKAGNTDTQYF. The chain carries TRBV19 and TRBJ2-3; D not certain. In germline, CDR1 is LNHDA, CDR2 SQIVND (reference sequence). CDR3 size: 14 residues. Trimming pared 4 bases from V and 2 bases from J, leaving 10 bases between.

The chain uses TRBV18 and TRBJ1-3; a possible D gene is TRBD1 (5 bases). The V end lost 4 bases, the J end lost 0 bases, and 10 bases lay between the germline ends. The CDR3 length is 15 residues. Germline assignment: CDR1 KGHSH and CDR2 LQKENI. CDR3 DNA sequence: TGTGCCAGCTCACTTAGGACACTCTCTGGAAACACCATATATTTT. Amino acids: CASSLRTLSGNTIYF.

This rearrangement joins TRBV5-5 to TRBJ2-5, with TRBD2 identical over 11 bases. The V and J ends lost 6 bases and 9 bases, in that order; junction bases with no gene match: 13. The CDR3 is 15 residues long. The germline V gene has CDR1 SGHKS and CDR2 YYEKEE (reference sequence). CDR3 DNA sequence: TGTGCCAGCAACCTGGGACTAGCGGTCGGTGGGGCCCAGTACTTC. This encodes CASNLGLAVGGAQYF.

The genes are TRBV6-5 and TRBJ1-5, with D uncertain. From germline, CDR1 is MNHEY and CDR2 SVGAGI. This CDR3 contains 13 residues. Trimming removed 5 bases from V and 4 bases from J, with 9 bases in between. The CDR3 spells CASSPRENQPQHF. CDR3 sequence (DNA): TGTGCCAGCAGTCCTAGGGAGAATCAGCCCCAGCATTTT.

This chain connects TRBV18 to TRBJ1-1; 7 nucleotides agree with TRBD1. Trimming removed 3 bases from V and 4 bases from J; junction bases left unmatched: 8. Germline assignment: CDR1 KGHSH and CDR2 LQKENI. This CDR3 is 15 amino acids long. The CDR3 coding sequence is TGTGCCAGCTCACCCGGGGGACAGACAGCCACTGAAGCTTTCTTT. It yields the protein CASSPGGQTATEAFF.

J is TRBJ2-5 and V is TRBV7-6; D gene ambiguous. The germline CDR1 and CDR2 sequences are SGHVS and FNYEAQ. The CDR3 extends over 14 amino acids. Trimming left V 2 bases short and J 5 bases short, with 12 bases between. Here the CDR3 DNA reads TGTGCCAGCAGCTTATTTCCGAACGGGGAGACCCAGTACTTC. This encodes CASSLFPNGETQYF.

This chain links TRBV19 with TRBJ2-7; 8 bases align to TRBD1. CDR3 length: 15 residues. V lost 3 bases to trimming and J lost 4 bases; unmatched junction nucleotides: 8. Germline CDR1 is LNHDA and CDR2 is SQIVND (reference sequence). This CDR3 reads CASSIRGQGRYEQYF. Here the CDR3 DNA reads TGTGCCAGTAGTATCAGAGGACAGGGCCGATACGAGCAGTACTTC.

The rearrangement uses TRBV30 and TRBJ1-1, with 9 bases lining up with TRBD1. The CDR3 has 11 amino acids. Trimming cost V 1 base and J 10 bases; bases outside gene matches: 1. Per germline, CDR1 GTSNPN and CDR2 SVGIG (reference sequence). Here the CDR3 DNA reads TGTGCCTGGAGTGGGACAGGGGCAGCTTTCTTT. It encodes CAWSGTGAAFF.

The chain combines TRBV18 with TRBJ2-3, with a weak D call TRBD1 (5 bases). The length of the CDR3 is 12 residues. Germline CDR1 KGHSH, CDR2 LQKENI. Trimming took 3 bases from V and 6 from J, leaving 7 bases between them. This chain's CDR3 is CASSPNRDTQYF. For the CDR3, the DNA is TGTGCCAGCTCACCGAACAGGGATACGCAGTATTTT.